This record looks at one T cell receptor (beta chain) sequence and its context. Antigen unknown. V dropped 6 bases and J dropped 3 bases, with 12 bases sitting between them. The V gene's germline CDR1 is SNHLY and CDR2 FYNNEI. This CDR3 has 13 residues. The investigators reverse transcribed all of the isolated RNA, so they sequenced expressed TCRB transcripts. TCRdb's table, derived via immunoSEQ multiplex PCR, lists solely in-frame clones and lacks some. This sample has approximately 60,000 clones, with roughly 52% found just once. These data come from a study of beta chain features in type 1 diabetes. Whole-study findings and limits: Type 1 diabetes patients had moderately but significantly shorter TCRB CDR3s in all four CD4+ subsets. Fewer insertions but more deletions were seen at VDJ junctions in type 1 diabetes patients.

The chain recombines TRBV2 with TRBJ2-7, with a weak D call TRBD2 (5 bases). This receptor was taken from a woman in her thirties or forties with type 1 diabetes. The sample taken for sequencing was Tregs from blood. Here the CDR3 DNA reads TGTGCCAGCAGGGGCAGCGGCTACTACGAGCAGTACTTC. It specifies CASRGSGYYEQYF.